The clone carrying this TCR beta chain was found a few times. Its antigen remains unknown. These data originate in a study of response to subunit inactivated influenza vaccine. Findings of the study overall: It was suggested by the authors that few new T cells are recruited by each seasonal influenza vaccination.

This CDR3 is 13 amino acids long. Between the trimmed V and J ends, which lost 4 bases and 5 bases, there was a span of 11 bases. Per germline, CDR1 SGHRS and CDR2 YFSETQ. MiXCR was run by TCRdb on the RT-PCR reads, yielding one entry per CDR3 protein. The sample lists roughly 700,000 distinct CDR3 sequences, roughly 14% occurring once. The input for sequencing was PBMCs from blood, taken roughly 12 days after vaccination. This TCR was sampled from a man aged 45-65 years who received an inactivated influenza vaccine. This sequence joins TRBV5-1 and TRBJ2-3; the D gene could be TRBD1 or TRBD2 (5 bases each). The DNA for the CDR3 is TGCGCCAGCAGCGGGGGTATGGGAGATACGCAGTATTTT. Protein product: CASSGGMGDTQYF.